This T cell receptor (beta chain) comes out of a study of Graves' ophthalmopathy and Graves' hyperthyroidism. Only newly diagnosed hyperthyroidism patients aged 18 to 65, with under 2 months' duration, were enrolled. Diagnoses were established from clinical symptoms, serum thyroxine, TRAb, thyroid ultrasound and orbital computed tomography. Amplifying from RNA transcripts, the study obtained TCR beta CDR3 regions. RT-PCR with HTBI primers came first, then second-round multiplex PCR. Each CDR3 protein gets one entry after TCRdb re-called the multiplex PCR reads with MiXCR. The data show 680,000 or so distinct CDR3 sequences, with 22% seen just once and around 6.9% held by the top ten. Germline lookup yields CDR1 LGHDT and CDR2 YNNKEL (reference sequence). V shed 1 base and J 7 bases; nucleotides not matched to a gene: 4. The CDR3 has 14 residues.

The sequence came from a woman between 18 and 30 years old with stable Graves' hyperthyroidism. Some clones in this sample may be carry-over from other donors' samples. The specimen sequenced was peripheral blood. The chain recombines TRBV3-1 with TRBJ1-5, with 7 bases aligning to TRBD1. The CDR3 DNA sequence: TGTGCCAGCAGCCAAGGCTACAGGGGCCAGCCCCAGCATTTT. Encoded protein: CASSQGYRGQPQHF.